The 20 T cell receptor beta chains below all came from one sample that was sequenced in a study of blood T cells in healthy people across ages. Then a second PCR, running about 6 to 11 cycles, was carried out with a sample-barcoded 5' primer and a J-beta primer mix. A single record per CDR3 protein comes from TCRdb applying MiXCR to the 5' RACE reads. Of about 800,000 distinct CDR3 sequences in the sample, approximately 25% were seen once. These data also featured in a second study, about T cells of mothers and their children.

The sequenced material came from blood. The receptors originated from a boy aged 5-17 years in good health.

V and J are TRBV28 and TRBJ2-5, with a possible D match to TRBD1 (6 bases). The DNA end lines up better with TRBJ2-7; the J call may be wrong. Germline V lookup: CDR1 MDHEN, CDR2 SYDVKM. The CDR3 is 16 residues long. The CDR3 region is CASSLIGTLGDYEQYF. CDR3 sequence (DNA): TGTGCCAGCAGTTTGATAGGGACACTGGGGGACTACGAGCAGTACTTC.

This clonotype appeared a few times. This chain connects TRBV28 to TRBJ2-5; 7 positions match TRBD1. Germline assignment: CDR1 MDHEN and CDR2 SYDVKM. The CDR3 contains 13 residues. Trimming cost V 8 bases and J 1 base; bases outside gene matches: 4. The DNA of the CDR3 is TGTGCCAGCCGGGACAGCACCCAAGAGACCCAGTACTTC. This codes for CASRDSTQETQYF. Supplemented by reference TRBV28 and TRBJ2-5, the full variable domain reads DVKVTQSSRYLVKRTGEKVFLECVQDMDHENMFWYRQDPGLGLRLIYFSYDVKMKEKGDIPEGYSVSREKKERFSLILESASTNQTSMYLCASRDSTQETQYFGPGTRLLVL.

This clonotype has only a few counts. The genes are TRBV27 and TRBJ2-5; TRBD1 aligns across 9 bases. Germline CDR1 reads MNHEY; CDR2 reads SMNVEV (reference sequence). The junction had 3 bases not matched to a gene; V was cut back by 8 bases and J by 2 bases. The CDR3 covers 13 residues. CDR3 sequence (DNA): TGTGCCAGCTTGGGACAGGGACAAGAGACCCAGTACTTC. Its protein product is CASLGQGQETQYF.

This clonotype is a singleton in its sample. The chain is built from TRBV7-6 and TRBJ2-7; D uncertain. V gave up 5 bases and J gave up 4 bases, with 12 bases separating them. Germline CDR1 reads SGHVS; CDR2 reads FNYEAQ. The length of the CDR3 is 13 residues. This CDR3 reads CASSVETLYEQYF. The CDR3 nucleotides are TGTGCCAGCAGCGTAGAGACGCTATACGAGCAGTACTTC.

This chain connects TRBV7-2 to TRBJ2-2; TRBD2 matches 12 bases. CDR3 length: 16 amino acids. Losses at the gene ends were 3 bases for V and 7 bases for J; bases not matched to a gene: 6. The germline gives CDR1 SGHTA, CDR2 FQGNSA. The CDR3 coding sequence is TGTGCCAGCAGCTTTCAGACTAGCGGGAGTGGCGGGGAGCTGTTTTTT. Encoded protein: CASSFQTSGSGGELFF.

This clonotype has more than one count but fewer than ten. The chain joins TRBV6-2 or TRBV6-3 to TRBJ2-7, with 9 bases aligning to TRBD1. With 6 bases clipped from V and 2 bases from J, the junction kept 5 bases outside the gene matches. The CDR3 covers 14 residues. CDR1 and CDR2 (germline): MNHEY, SVGEGT. The CDR3 nucleotides are TGTGCCAGCAGGGGGACAGGGAGAACCTACGAGCAGTACTTC. Amino acids: CASRGTGRTYEQYF.

In this sample, this clonotype turned up once. CDR3 amino acids: CSVTGVDTDTQYF. The CDR3 DNA reads as TGCAGCGTTACAGGGGTGGACACAGATACGCAGTATTTT. This chain uses TRBV29-1 with TRBJ2-3, with TRBD1 matching 7 bases. CDR1 is SQVTM, CDR2 ANQGSEA, per germline. The junction had 4 bases not matched to a gene; V was cut back by 5 bases and J by 2 bases. The CDR3 covers 13 residues.

The genes are TRBV7-9 and TRBJ2-5, with a weak D call TRBD1 (6 bases). The J call is doubtful: the DNA matches TRBJ2-7 better. The germline gives CDR1 SEHNR, CDR2 FQNEAQ (reference sequence). The CDR3 contains 12 residues. The chain's CDR3 is CASRRDKYEQYF. The CDR3 nucleotides are TGTGCCAGCAGACGGGACAAATACGAGCAGTACTTC.

The rearrangement links TRBV12-3 or TRBV12-4 to TRBJ2-7; 9 bases agree with TRBD2. The ends lost 3 bases at V and 5 bases at J; junction bases unmatched: 11. The CDR3 consists of 16 residues. The CDR3 DNA is TGTGCCAGCAGTTTTCGTAGTAGCGGGAGTATGGACGAGCAGTACTTC. It yields the protein CASSFRSSGSMDEQYF.

This clonotype was picked up a small number of times. V is TRBV3-1 and J is TRBJ2-5; TRBD2 matches 8 bases. TRBJ2-1 explains the end of the DNA better; the J call may be wrong. Germline V gene sequence: CDR1 LGHDT, CDR2 YNNKEL (reference sequence). This CDR3 has 17 amino acids. The CDR3 here is CASSQEELSGSEDEQFF. The CDR3 DNA follows: TGTGCCAGCAGCCAAGAGGAGTTAAGCGGGAGTGAAGATGAGCAGTTCTTC.

The J gene is TRBJ1-2, the V gene TRBV7-9; the D gene is possibly TRBD1 (6 bases). V shed 1 base and J shed 4 bases, with 10 bases lying between them. This CDR3 region has 14 residues. Germline V lookup: CDR1 SEHNR, CDR2 FQNEAQ (reference sequence). The CDR3 nucleotides read TGTGCCAGCAGCTTAGTGGACAGATTCTATGGCTACACCTTC. It codes for CASSLVDRFYGYTF. Full variable domain (outside the CDR3, taken from reference TRBV7-9 and TRBJ1-2): DTGVSQNPRHKITKRGQNVTFRCDPISEHNRLYWYRQTLGQGPEFLTYFQNEAQLEKSRLLSDRFSAERPKGSFSTLEIQRTEQGDSAMYLCASSLVDRFYGYTFGSGTRLTVV.

The chain links TRBV29-1 to TRBJ2-1, with no clear D. CDR3 length: 10 amino acids. CDR1 is SQVTM and CDR2 is ANQGSEA in the germline V gene. V shed 7 bases and J shed 4 bases, with 5 bases lying between them. The CDR3 spells CSAQYNEQFF. The CDR3 DNA sequence: TGCAGCGCCCAGTACAATGAGCAGTTCTTC.

The V and J genes are TRBV14 and TRBJ2-1; 8 nucleotides match TRBD1. Germline lookup yields CDR1 SGHDN and CDR2 FVKESK. V was clipped by 3 bases and J by 6 bases; unmatched bases: 4. The CDR3 extends over 14 amino acids. The CDR3 spells CASSHTGTGNEQFF. Written as DNA, the CDR3 is TGTGCCAGCAGCCATACCGGGACAGGCAATGAGCAGTTCTTC.

The V call is TRBV7-9, the J call TRBJ2-7; D is ambiguous. Germline CDR1 reads SEHNR; CDR2 reads FQNEAQ (reference sequence). The V and J ends lost 5 bases and 5 bases respectively, with 10 bases between them. The CDR3 has 12 amino acids. The CDR3 sequence is CASSHQLDEQYF. The CDR3 DNA is TGTGCCAGCAGCCACCAGTTGGACGAGCAGTACTTC.

The chain links TRBV18 to TRBJ2-1; 11 bases are a match to TRBD1. The germline CDR1 and CDR2 sequences are KGHSH and LQKENI. The CDR3 extends over 17 amino acids. V dropped 0 bases and J dropped 2; count of bases not matched to a gene: 3. CDR3 bases: TGTGCCAGCTCACCACCCGGGACAGGGGGTGCCTACAATGAGCAGTTCTTC. It translates to CASSPPGTGGAYNEQFF.

The CDR3 nucleotides are TGCGCCAGCAGGAGAAGCGGGAGGGCGGACTACGAGCAGTACTTC. Amino acid sequence: CASRRSGRADYEQYF. The rearrangement uses TRBV5-1 and TRBJ2-7; TRBD2 agrees at 10 bases. This CDR3 spans 15 amino acids. Germline V gives CDR1 SGHRS, CDR2 YFSETQ. V was clipped by 5 bases and J by 3 bases; unmatched bases: 8. Based on the CDR3 plus reference TRBV5-1 and TRBJ2-7, the full variable domain is KAGVTQTPRYLIKTRGQQVTLSCSPISGHRSVSWYQQTPGQGLQFLFEYFSETQRNKGNFPGRFSGRQFSNSRSEMNVSTLELGDSALYLCASRRSGRADYEQYFGPGTRLTVT.

The J gene is TRBJ2-3, the V gene TRBV7-3; TRBD2 agrees at 8 bases. V lost 2 bases and J lost 2; bases outside the gene matches: 6. This CDR3 has 16 amino acids. Germline V gene sequence: CDR1 SGHTA, CDR2 FQGTGA. The CDR3 nucleotides read TGTGCCAGCAGCTTAGGTGGGACTAGAGACACAGATACGCAGTATTTT. This gives the protein CASSLGGTRDTDTQYF.

The V gene is TRBV6-2 or TRBV6-3, the J gene TRBJ1-6; D remains unclear. Germline V gene data show CDR1 as MNHEY and CDR2 as SVGEGT. This CDR3 comprises 13 residues. Between the trimmed V and J ends, which lost 2 bases and 7 bases, there was a span of 6 bases. CDR3 DNA: TGTGCCAGCAGTTACGCCGGGAATTCACCCCTCCACTTT. Its protein product is CASSYAGNSPLHF.

This clonotype has more than one count but fewer than ten. The chain employs TRBV20-1 and TRBJ2-5, with a tentative D call TRBD2 (5 bases). Deletions cut 0 bases from V and 4 bases from J, with 15 bases between. The CDR3 consists of 15 residues. Germline V gives CDR1 DFQATT, CDR2 SNEGSKA (reference sequence). The CDR3 bases are TGCAGTGCTAGAGATCACCTAGCCTATATAGAGACCCAGTACTTC. The encoded protein is CSARDHLAYIETQYF.

This clonotype was counted only a few times. The chain joins TRBV30 to TRBJ1-4, with no clear D. This CDR3 is built from 15 residues. V lost 2 bases, J lost 0 bases, and 10 bases lay in between. Germline-derived CDR1 and CDR2 are GTSNPN and SVGIG (reference sequence). CDR3: CAWSLWASTNEKLFF. In DNA, the CDR3 is TGTGCCTGGAGTCTGTGGGCTTCAACTAATGAAAAACTGTTTTTT.